The 26 T cell receptor beta chains below all came from one sample that was sequenced in a study of cytomegalovirus exposure and HLA in healthy donors. 13 Jbeta primers and 60 Vbeta primers were used for the PCR. Libraries were prepared by immunoSEQ multiplex PCR; TCRdb keeps only in-frame clonotypes and omits some of them. The sample consists of roughly 120,000 clones, 60% to 85% of them appearing once. Sequenced sample: PBMCs. The receptor set was obtained from a woman in her forties in good health and CMV-seropositive.

The DNA for the CDR3 is TGTGCCAGCAGCGCCCTAGCGGGAGGGCCAGAGACCCAGTACTTC. Amino acids: CASSALAGGPETQYF. This chain joins TRBV7-6 and TRBJ2-5, with 12 positions matching TRBD2. The V segment lost 5 bases and the J segment 4 bases; nucleotides outside the gene matches: 5. The CDR3 runs 15 residues. Germline V gene data show CDR1 as SGHVS and CDR2 as FNYEAQ.

This rearrangement joins TRBV18 to TRBJ2-3; 10 nucleotides match TRBD2. CDR1 and CDR2 from the germline V gene are KGHSH and LQKENI. J gave up 1 base and V 5 bases, and 6 bases lay outside the gene matches. This CDR3 has 16 residues. The CDR3 nucleotides read TGTGCCAGCTCATCGGCCAGCGGGGGGGGCACAGATACGCAGTATTTT. As protein: CASSSASGGGTDTQYF.

Only a few counts were recorded for this clone. The V call is TRBV10-3, the J call TRBJ1-1; D gene unclear. This CDR3 comprises 14 residues. V gave up 4 bases and J gave up 4 bases, with 13 bases separating them. The germline CDR1 and CDR2 sequences are ENHRY and SYGVKD. The DNA for the CDR3 is TGTGCCATCAGTGTAGAGGGCTGGAGCACTGAAGCTTTCTTT. Amino acids: CAISVEGWSTEAFF.

Worth noting for this clone: This sample also contains other DNA sequences that code for the same CDR3. The chain carries TRBV7-2 and TRBJ1-5; 9 bases are shared with TRBD1. V trimming: 1 base; J trimming: 7 bases; junction bases outside the gene matches: 14. The CDR3 covers 18 residues. The germline V gene encodes CDR1 SGHTA and CDR2 FQGNSA. CDR3 loop: CASSLGWGQGGLGQPQHF. CDR3 coding DNA: TGTGCCAGCAGCTTAGGCTGGGGACAGGGTGGGCTAGGGCAGCCCCAGCATTTT.

The chain uses TRBV6-1 and TRBJ2-5; TRBD2 agrees at 9 bases. The CDR3 length is 13 residues. The germline gives CDR1 MNHNS, CDR2 SASEGT. Trimming took 9 bases from V and 1 from J; bases not matched to a gene: 3. This CDR3 is CASSGGLQETQYF. CDR3 nucleotides: TGTGCCAGTAGCGGGGGCCTCCAAGAGACCCAGTACTTC.

V gene TRBV29-1 combines with J gene TRBJ2-7, with 7 bases fitting TRBD1. The CDR3 is made up of 13 amino acids. CDR1 is SQVTM and CDR2 is ANQGSEA in the germline V gene. The V and J ends lost 3 bases and 9 bases, in that order; junction bases with no gene match: 11. This chain's CDR3 is CSVEGRQGLGQYF. The CDR3 DNA sequence: TGCAGCGTTGAGGGCCGACAGGGTCTGGGGCAGTACTTC.

The chain uses TRBV28 and TRBJ2-1; 7 bases are a match to TRBD2. The germline gives CDR1 MDHEN, CDR2 SYDVKM. The CDR3 covers 15 residues. V shed 2 bases, J shed 2 bases, and the junction held 3 bases outside the gene matches. The CDR3 sequence: CASSLERGAYNEQFF. The CDR3 nucleotides read TGTGCCAGCAGTTTAGAGCGGGGTGCCTACAATGAGCAGTTCTTC.

This clone came up a few times. The gene calls are TRBV30 and TRBJ2-2; D is ambiguous. The CDR3 spans 13 residues. Trimming cost V 2 bases and J 2 bases, with 6 bases left between them. CDR1 and CDR2 from the germline V gene are GTSNPN and SVGIG (reference sequence). DNA for the CDR3: TGTGCCTGGAGTACTCAAAACACCGGGGAGCTGTTTTTT. Its protein is CAWSTQNTGELFF.

This chain links TRBV27 with TRBJ2-3; maybe TRBD1 (5 bases). CDR1 is MNHEY, CDR2 SMNVEV, per germline (reference sequence). The V and J ends lost 6 bases and 2 bases respectively, with 18 bases between them. The CDR3 totals 16 residues. The CDR3 DNA follows: TGTGCCAGCAGCTGGAGCAGGGAACCGGCCACAGATACGCAGTATTTT. It translates to CASSWSREPATDTQYF.

This chain uses TRBV9 with TRBJ1-4, with 9 nucleotides matching TRBD1. The CDR3 has 18 residues. The germline V gene has CDR1 SGDLS and CDR2 YYNGEE. V trimming: 4 bases; J trimming: 7 bases; junction bases outside the gene matches: 17. CDR3 DNA: TGTGCCAGCAGCCTAGGACAGGGGACGGGGGGACGGGGTGAAAAACTGTTTTTT. Residues: CASSLGQGTGGRGEKLFF. Drawing the rest from reference TRBV9 and TRBJ1-4, the complete variable domain is DSGVTQTPKHLITATGQRVTLRCSPRSGDLSVYWYQQSLDQGLQFLIQYYNGEERAKGNILERFSAQQFPDLHSELNLSSLELGDSALYFCASSLGQGTGGRGEKLFFGSGTQLSVL.

The V call is TRBV6-1, the J call TRBJ2-7, with 9 nucleotides matching TRBD1. The CDR3 is 14 residues long. V lost 5 bases, J lost 6 bases, and 8 bases stayed unmatched. CDR1 and CDR2 from the germline V gene are MNHNS and SASEGT. Written as DNA, the CDR3 is TGTGCCAGCAGTCCCCGGGACAGGGTTGTCGAGCAGTACTTC. Protein product: CASSPRDRVVEQYF.

The rearrangement joins TRBV5-1 to TRBJ1-4; 10 bases agree with TRBD1. Germline V gives CDR1 SGHRS, CDR2 YFSETQ. V shed 3 bases, J shed 6 bases, and the junction held 8 bases outside the gene matches. CDR3 length equals 16 residues. CDR3 in DNA: TGCGCCAGCAGCTGGCCTCCCGGGACAGGGGATGAAAAACTGTTTTTT. It yields the protein CASSWPPGTGDEKLFF. Full variable domain (outside the CDR3, taken from reference TRBV5-1 and TRBJ1-4): KAGVTQTPRYLIKTRGQQVTLSCSPISGHRSVSWYQQTPGQGLQFLFEYFSETQRNKGNFPGRFSGRQFSNSRSEMNVSTLELGDSALYLCASSWPPGTGDEKLFFGSGTQLSVL.

The chain couples TRBV19 to TRBJ1-5; TRBD1 agrees at 8 bases. Germline CDR1 and CDR2: LNHDA and SQIVND (reference sequence). The CDR3 is made up of 14 amino acids. The ends lost 5 bases at V and 6 bases at J; junction bases unmatched: 6. CDR3 loop: CASSVTGGSQPQHF. DNA of the CDR3: TGTGCCAGTAGTGTTACAGGGGGGAGTCAGCCCCAGCATTTT. Drawing the rest from reference TRBV19 and TRBJ1-5, the complete variable domain is DGGITQSPKYLFRKEGQNVTLSCEQNLNHDAMYWYRQDPGQGLRLIYYSQIVNDFQKGDIAEGYSVSREKKESFPLTVTSAQKNPTAFYLCASSVTGGSQPQHFGDGTRLSIL.

The chain carries TRBV5-6 and TRBJ1-2, with 9 bases lining up with TRBD1. Germline V gene sequence: CDR1 SGHDT, CDR2 YYEEEE. V lost 3 bases, J lost 8 bases, and 5 bases stayed unmatched. The CDR3 loop spans 13 amino acids. DNA for the CDR3: TGTGCCAGCAGCTATGGGACAGGGAGCGGCTACACCTTC. This encodes CASSYGTGSGYTF.

V gene TRBV30 combines with J gene TRBJ2-1; 7 bases are a match to TRBD2. The junction had 5 bases not matched to a gene; V was cut back by 0 bases and J by 3 bases. The CDR3 loop spans 15 amino acids. From germline, CDR1 is GTSNPN and CDR2 SVGIG (reference sequence). CDR3 sequence reads: CAWSVAGSLYNEQFF. DNA for the CDR3: TGTGCCTGGAGTGTAGCGGGGAGCCTCTACAATGAGCAGTTCTTC.

This sequence joins TRBV7-2 and TRBJ2-2, with 10 bases aligning to TRBD2. V dropped 1 base and J dropped 3; count of bases not matched to a gene: 5. CDR3 length: 17 residues. Germline V gives CDR1 SGHTA, CDR2 FQGNSA. The CDR3 region has the DNA TGTGCCAGCAGCTTAGGTGCACTAGCGGGATACACCGGGGAGCTGTTTTTT. Its protein is CASSLGALAGYTGELFF.

The chain uses TRBV6-5 and TRBJ2-1; 10 bases are shared with TRBD2. J was trimmed by 6 bases and V by 4 bases; bases with no gene match: 9. From germline, CDR1 is MNHEY and CDR2 SVGAGI. The length of the CDR3 is 16 residues. CDR3 loop: CASSSSQGLAINEQFF. CDR3 DNA: TGTGCCAGCAGTTCCTCTCAGGGACTAGCGATCAATGAGCAGTTCTTC.

This clone was recorded a few times. The chain combines TRBV19 with TRBJ1-5, with 9 positions matching TRBD1. Germline trimming cut 10 bases from V and 0 bases from J; bases unmatched to any gene: 7. The CDR3 length is 15 residues. Germline loops: CDR1 LNHDA, CDR2 SQIVND (reference sequence). This chain's CDR3 is CATTDRGFSNQPQHF. As DNA, the CDR3 is TGTGCCACCACCGACAGGGGGTTTAGCAATCAGCCCCAGCATTTT.

V gene TRBV9 combines with J gene TRBJ2-7, with 7 bases identical to TRBD2. V shed 1 base, J shed 2 bases, and the junction held 6 bases outside the gene matches. The CDR3 has 15 amino acids. Germline V gene lookup returns CDR1 SGDLS and CDR2 YYNGEE. CDR3 amino acids: CASSVYAGAAYEQYF. In nucleotides, the CDR3 is TGTGCCAGCAGCGTATACGCGGGAGCCGCCTACGAGCAGTACTTC.

This clone showed up just a few times. This chain joins TRBV19 and TRBJ2-7; 11 nucleotides match TRBD1. The CDR3 totals 16 residues. Germline-derived CDR1 and CDR2 are LNHDA and SQIVND (reference sequence). After removal of 1 base from V and 4 bases from J, the junction contained 6 bases not matched to a gene. In DNA, the CDR3 is TGTGCCAGTAGTATAGGGGAGGACAGGGGGCGTTACGAGCAGTACTTC. Translation gives CASSIGEDRGRYEQYF.

CDR3 loop: CASSQVLGQGLSFGNTIYF. CDR3 nucleotide sequence: TGTGCCAGCAGCCAAGTTTTGGGACAGGGTCTGTCCTTTGGAAACACCATATATTTT. This chain uses TRBV4-2 with TRBJ1-3; TRBD1 matches 9 bases. Germline V gives CDR1 LGHNA, CDR2 YNFKEQ. CDR3 length: 19 residues. V trimming: 1 base; J trimming: 3 bases; junction bases outside the gene matches: 13.

Here the CDR3 reads CASSYWGGTEAFF. The CDR3 DNA reads TGTGCCAGCAGTTATTGGGGGGGCACTGAAGCTTTCTTT. The chain carries TRBV7-3 and TRBJ1-1, with D perhaps matching TRBD1 (5 bases). The germline gives CDR1 SGHTA, CDR2 FQGTGA. The CDR3 covers 13 residues. V was shortened by 6 bases and J by 4 bases, with 12 bases between the two germline ends.

The rearrangement joins TRBV2 to TRBJ2-3; 7 bases match TRBD2. The germline CDR1 and CDR2 sequences are SNHLY and FYNNEI. The trim removed 6 bases at V and 3 bases at J, leaving 6 bases unmatched. This CDR3 region has 14 residues. CDR3 in amino acids: CASSGLGGTDTQYF. The CDR3 DNA sequence: TGTGCCAGCAGCGGTCTGGGGGGGACAGATACGCAGTATTTT.

In this sample, this clone turned up a few times. The chain joins TRBV10-3 to TRBJ1-2; 8 bases match TRBD1. This CDR3 spans 13 amino acids. V lost 2 bases and J lost 7; bases outside the gene matches: 3. Germline CDR1 and CDR2: ENHRY and SYGVKD. The CDR3 DNA sequence: TGTGCCATCAGTGAGGGACAGGGAGGTGGCTACACCTTC. As protein: CAISEGQGGGYTF.

This chain joins TRBV2 and TRBJ2-5, with TRBD2 as a possible D gene (6 bases). V dropped 3 bases and J dropped 2 bases, with 13 bases sitting between them. CDR1 and CDR2 from the germline V gene are SNHLY and FYNNEI. The CDR3 sequence is 15 residues long. CDR3 nucleotide sequence: TGTGCCAGCAGTGAGGGCGGGGCGTCTCAAGAGACCCAGTACTTC. This encodes CASSEGGASQETQYF.

This chain connects TRBV7-9 to TRBJ2-7, with D possibly TRBD2 on 5 matching bases. V was pared by 5 bases and J by 3 bases, with 17 bases between. The CDR3 contains 15 residues. CDR1 is SEHNR and CDR2 is FQNEAQ in the germline V gene (reference sequence). CDR3 in DNA: TGTGCCAGCAGCGGACTGATGAGCGGAGGCTACGAGCAGTACTTC. Translating it yields CASSGLMSGGYEQYF.